This T cell receptor beta chain stems from a study of graft-versus-host responses after intestinal transplantation (dated by TCRdb to 2020 to 2023). For the study in its entirety: Multivisceral, liver-intestinal, or isolated intestinal transplants were received by the recipients. The cohort enrolled 20 to 30 intestinal transplant recipients including one retransplant, and 3 patients lacking pretransplant specimens were excluded. After intestinal transplantation, graft-versus-host and host-versus-graft alloreactive T cell clones in the graft, circulation and bone marrow were tracked using bulk TCR-beta CDR3 sequencing. Alloreactive clones were identified by sequencing pre-transplant mixed lymphocyte reaction products and comparing them with unstimulated pre-transplant donor and recipient T cells. A peak of at least 4% donor T cells among recipient peripheral blood mononuclear cells was the definition used for donor T cell macrochimerism. Rather than being sequenced by the commercial service, samples from three later patients were sequenced in-house on an Illumina MiSeq and processed with MiXCR. Every recipient was given anti-thymocyte globulin induction, then maintenance tacrolimus and steroids for roughly three years.

What the work shows at the level of the full study, not this receptor alone: In the allografts of patients with donor T cell macrochimerism, GvH to HvG T cell clonal ratios were high. The relatively low number and heterogeneity of intestinal transplant patients limited the conclusions. GvH clones were found in recipient bone marrow, and some of the GvH clones appeared earlier in ileal mucosa or blood, which is consistent with an intestinal mucosal origin. Peak levels of circulating GvH clones were associated with declines in HvG clones early after transplant.

In the first month after transplant, blood samples were collected up to 4 times, and after that at least monthly when available. From the cysteine through the phenylalanine, the CDR3 covers 14 amino acids. Here the CDR3 DNA is all that survives: 42 bases in frame from base 1. V has 2 bases trimmed and J has 6 bases trimmed; junction bases matching no gene number 2. The germline V gene gives CDR1 as SGHTA and CDR2 as FQGNSA. On this clone: Its antigen is still unknown. No clone much larger than this one lies a single base away; base qualities are absent.

Receptor libraries were prepared by the immunoSEQ multiplex PCR assay. For most patients, high-throughput TCR-beta CDR3 sequencing of genomic DNA was performed by Adaptive Biotechnologies. The paper's processing steps were these. Adaptive's ImmunoSEQ software supplied the TCR sequencing data for 18 patients, while MiXCR and VDJtools were used to process a few other patients. CDR3 nucleotide sequences shared between donor and recipient were removed because the origin of such sequences could not be assigned. To count as alloreactive, a clone needed at least 2-fold expansion over unstimulated cells and a minimum CFSE-low frequency of 0.002% (template counts) or 0.001% (read counts). A clone was considered mappable if detected in the sequenced pre-transplant spleen, lymph node, or MLR CFSE-low populations of the donor or recipient. The cumulative frequency of alloreactive clones was calculated as a percentage of all sequences, weighted by copy number. Drawn from immuneACCESS, this table holds only the in-frame rearrangements with V and J called that TCRdb kept. Clones are partly lost; checked studies trace under half to an unresolved V gene and leave the rest unexplained. V and J calls and clone size follow that table, whereas D and trimming were derived from the DNA. The sample data list approximately 40,000 clones, and about 89% of these were observed just once. Clones ranked in the top ten supply less than 3% of the sample.

The clonotype was recovered from a human patient who received an intestinal transplant, so some T cells may come from the graft donor. The chain links TRBV7-2 with TRBJ2-3; 10 bases in the middle match TRBD1. The sample was PBMCs, taken about 330 days after intestinal transplant. CDR3 loop: CASSLWDRGDTQYF. The bases are TGTGCCAGCAGCTTATGGGACAGGGGTGATACGCAGTATTTT. Where the CDR3 stops, the reference TRBV7-2 and TRBJ2-3 genes take over; the full variable domain is GAGVSQSPSNKVTEKGKDVELRCDPISGHTALYWYRQSLGQGLEFLIYFQGNSAPDKSGLPSDRFSAERTGGSVSTLTIQRTQQEDSAVYLCASSLWDRGDTQYFGPGTRLTVL.